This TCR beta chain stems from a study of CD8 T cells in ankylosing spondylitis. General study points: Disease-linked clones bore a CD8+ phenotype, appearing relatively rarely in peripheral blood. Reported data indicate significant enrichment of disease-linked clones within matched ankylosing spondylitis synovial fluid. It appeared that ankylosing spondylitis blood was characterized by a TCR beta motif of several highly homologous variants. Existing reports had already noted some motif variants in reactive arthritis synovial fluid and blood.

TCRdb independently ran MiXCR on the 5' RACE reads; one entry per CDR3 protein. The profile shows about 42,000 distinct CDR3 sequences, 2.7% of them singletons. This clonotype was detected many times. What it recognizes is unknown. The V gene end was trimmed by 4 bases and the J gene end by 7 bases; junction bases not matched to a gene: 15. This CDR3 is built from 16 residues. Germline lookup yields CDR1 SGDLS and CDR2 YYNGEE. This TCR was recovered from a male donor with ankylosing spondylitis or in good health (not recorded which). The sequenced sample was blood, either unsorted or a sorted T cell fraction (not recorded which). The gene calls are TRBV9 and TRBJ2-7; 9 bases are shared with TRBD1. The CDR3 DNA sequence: TGTGCCAGCAGCCCTCAACCTGGACAGGGGCTCGGGGAGCAGTACTTC. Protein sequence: CASSPQPGQGLGEQYF. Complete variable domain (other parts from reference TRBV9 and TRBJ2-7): DSGVTQTPKHLITATGQRVTLRCSPRSGDLSVYWYQQSLDQGLQFLIQYYNGEERAKGNILERFSAQQFPDLHSELNLSSLELGDSALYFCASSPQPGQGLGEQYFGPGTRLTVT.